Below, 22 T cell receptor beta chains from the same sample are listed, as sequenced in a study of memory CD4+ T cells and cytomegalovirus serostatus. Sequencing was performed with immunoSEQ multiplex PCR; in TCRdb, only in-frame clones are kept and a portion is missing. The sample consists of 25,000 to 35,000 clones, 75% to 85% of them appearing once. Single viable CD3+CD4+CD8-CD45RO+ cells were sorted as the memory CD4+ T cells. Sequencing was performed on memory CD4+ T cells from blood. The receptors originated from an adult in good health and CMV-seronegative.

This chain links TRBV10-2 with TRBJ1-5; the D gene is possibly TRBD1 (5 bases). This CDR3 has 13 residues. V lost 5 bases to trimming and J lost 4 bases, with 9 bases between them. The germline V gene has CDR1 WSHSY and CDR2 SAAADI. CDR3 DNA sequence: TGCGCCAGCAGTACACAGGATAATCAGCCCCAGCATTTT. Translating it yields CASSTQDNQPQHF.

V is TRBV7-8 and J is TRBJ1-4, with 10 bases lining up with TRBD1. V gave up 1 base and J gave up 1 base; unmatched junction bases: 0. Germline V gives CDR1 SGHVS, CDR2 FQNEAQ. The CDR3 has 16 amino acids. CDR3 nucleotide sequence: TGTGCCAGCAGCTTAGGGACAGGGGGAACTAATGAAAAACTGTTTTTT. This sequence encodes CASSLGTGGTNEKLFF.

The chain uses TRBV5-5 and TRBJ2-7; 7 bases agree with TRBD1. The V gene end was trimmed by 4 bases and the J gene end by 1 base; junction bases not matched to a gene: 14. The CDR3 is made up of 17 amino acids. CDR1 is SGHKS and CDR2 is YYEKEE in the germline V gene (reference sequence). CDR3 amino acids: CASSRTPTGTASYEQYF. In DNA form, the CDR3 reads TGTGCCAGCAGCCGCACCCCGACCGGGACAGCTTCCTACGAGCAGTACTTC.

The rearrangement links TRBV6-5 to TRBJ2-7, with TRBD2 identical over 13 bases. After removal of 4 bases from V and 1 base from J, the junction contained 1 base not matched to a gene. Germline CDR1 is MNHEY and CDR2 is SVGAGI. The length of the CDR3 is 15 residues. DNA for the CDR3: TGTGCCAGCAGTTTGACTAGCGGGGGGTCCTACGAGCAGTACTTC. The encoded protein is CASSLTSGGSYEQYF.

By sample share, this clone is medium-sized. The chain recombines TRBV7-9 with TRBJ1-1, with D uncertain. The CDR3 is made up of 13 amino acids. Trimming cost V 4 bases and J 0 bases, with 6 bases left between them. The V gene's germline CDR1 is SEHNR and CDR2 FQNEAQ (reference sequence). The DNA of the CDR3 is TGTGCCAGCAGCTACCCCATGAACACTGAAGCTTTCTTT. Encoded protein: CASSYPMNTEAFF. The entire variable domain, with the rest obtained from reference TRBV7-9 and TRBJ1-1, is as follows: DTGVSQNPRHKITKRGQNVTFRCDPISEHNRLYWYRQTLGQGPEFLTYFQNEAQLEKSRLLSDRFSAERPKGSFSTLEIQRTEQGDSAMYLCASSYPMNTEAFFGQGTRLTVV.

V gene TRBV10-3 combines with J gene TRBJ2-7; D not resolved. The CDR3 runs to 11 residues. V was shortened by 3 bases and J by 4 bases, with 4 bases between the two germline ends. Germline V gene data show CDR1 as ENHRY and CDR2 as SYGVKD. The CDR3 DNA sequence: TGTGCCATCAGTGACAGTTACGAGCAGTACTTC. The encoded protein is CAISDSYEQYF.

This chain uses TRBV6-5 with TRBJ1-2, with 7 nucleotides matching TRBD1. The CDR3 sequence is 12 residues long. Trimming cost V 6 bases and J 8 bases; bases outside gene matches: 6. CDR1 is MNHEY and CDR2 is SVGAGI in the germline V gene. The CDR3 region is CASRGQSRGYTF. The DNA of the CDR3 is TGTGCCAGCAGGGGACAGTCCCGAGGCTACACCTTC.

The chain links TRBV9 to TRBJ2-1, with D possibly matching TRBD2 (6 bases). Germline assignment: CDR1 SGDLS and CDR2 YYNGEE. The CDR3 contains 15 residues. With 0 bases removed from V and 4 bases from J, the gap between germline ends came to 11 bases. CDR3 protein: CASSVGGTLYNEQFF. Here the CDR3 DNA reads TGTGCCAGCAGCGTAGGCGGGACCCTTTACAATGAGCAGTTCTTC.

The chain employs TRBV6-1 and TRBJ1-2, with D tentatively TRBD1 (5 bases). The V gene lost 0 bases and the J gene lost 5 bases, with 10 bases spanning the gap. This CDR3 has 14 residues. Germline V lookup: CDR1 MNHNS, CDR2 SASEGT. The CDR3 nucleotides read TGTGCCAGCAGTGAAGCGGTACGGACATATGGCTACACCTTC. The encoded protein is CASSEAVRTYGYTF.

The J gene is TRBJ1-3, the V gene TRBV30; D uncertain. Germline V gives CDR1 GTSNPN, CDR2 SVGIG (reference sequence). Deletions cut 2 bases from V and 2 bases from J, with 7 bases between. There are 13 residues in the CDR3. CDR3 in DNA: TGTGCCTGGAGTTTGGGTGCTGGAAACACCATATATTTT. Amino acid sequence: CAWSLGAGNTIYF.

The chain recombines TRBV7-2 with TRBJ1-2, with 7 bases that match TRBD1. Germline V gives CDR1 SGHTA, CDR2 FQGNSA. This CDR3 is 17 amino acids long. Trimming took 3 bases from V and 2 from J; bases not matched to a gene: 12. CDR3 nucleotides: TGTGCCAGCAGCTTCCAACGGCTATCGACAGGGAACTATGGCTACACCTTC. Amino acids: CASSFQRLSTGNYGYTF.

This clone was observed a handful of times. V usage is TRBV27 and J usage is TRBJ1-2, with D possibly TRBD1 on 5 matching bases. Germline V gene sequence: CDR1 MNHEY, CDR2 SMNVEV (reference sequence). V lost 3 bases and J 0 bases, leaving 14 bases between the germline ends. The CDR3 is 16 amino acids. The CDR3 coding sequence is TGTGCCAGCAGTTTGAGGCAGGGACTAGCTAACTATGGCTACACCTTC. This codes for CASSLRQGLANYGYTF.

This clone was seen only once. J is TRBJ2-7 and V is TRBV7-9; tentative D call: TRBD1 (6 bases). Trimming shortened V by 4 bases and J by 6 bases, and 10 bases separated the two germline ends. From germline, CDR1 is SEHNR and CDR2 FQNEAQ (reference sequence). CDR3 length: 12 amino acids. CDR3 DNA sequence: TGTGCCAGCAGCTCACAGGGCGGCGAGCAGTACTTC. This sequence encodes CASSSQGGEQYF.

This clone has only one observation. V usage is TRBV11-2 and J usage is TRBJ2-1; the D is unclear. The CDR3 length is 14 residues. The germline V gene encodes CDR1 SGHAT and CDR2 FQNNGV. With 1 base removed from V and 6 bases from J, the gap between germline ends came to 10 bases. CDR3: CASSLARGSNEQFF. Written as DNA, the CDR3 is TGTGCCAGCAGCTTAGCCCGTGGGTCCAATGAGCAGTTCTTC.

This chain connects TRBV28 to TRBJ1-1; unclear D gene. The V gene lost 5 bases and the J gene lost 2 bases, with 15 bases spanning the gap. Germline V lookup: CDR1 MDHEN, CDR2 SYDVKM. The length of the CDR3 is 15 residues. Here the CDR3 reads CASSTTAPQNTEAFF. The CDR3 DNA sequence: TGTGCCAGCAGTACGACCGCACCCCAAAACACTGAAGCTTTCTTT.

This clone has only a few counts. The chain recombines TRBV5-4 with TRBJ1-1; 10 positions match TRBD1. The germline V gene has CDR1 SGHNT and CDR2 YYREEE (reference sequence). J gave up 1 base and V 4 bases, and 1 base lay outside the gene matches. CDR3 length equals 14 residues. Here the CDR3 DNA reads TGTGCCAGCAGCCGGGACAGGGGGAACACTGAAGCTTTCTTT. This codes for CASSRDRGNTEAFF.

This CDR3 reads CASSLGEGRQETQYF. DNA for the CDR3: TGTGCCAGCAGCCTTGGGGAGGGCCGGCAAGAGACCCAGTACTTC. This chain uses TRBV5-5 with TRBJ2-5; the match to TRBD2 covers 7 bases. This CDR3 contains 15 residues. Germline V gene lookup returns CDR1 SGHKS and CDR2 YYEKEE (reference sequence). Trimming at V came to 4 bases and at J to 2 bases, leaving 8 bases not matched to a gene. The entire variable domain, with the rest obtained from reference TRBV5-5 and TRBJ2-5, is as follows: DAGVTQSPTHLIKTRGQQVTLRCSPISGHKSVSWYQQVLGQGPQFIFQYYEKEERGRGNFPDRFSARQFPNYSSELNVNALLLGDSALYLCASSLGEGRQETQYFGPGTRLLVL.

The chain recombines TRBV6-1 with TRBJ2-3; possibly TRBD1 for D (6 bases). V was pared by 8 bases and J by 2 bases, with 11 bases between. CDR1 is MNHNS, CDR2 SASEGT, per germline. The CDR3 has 13 residues. CDR3 sequence (DNA): TGTGCCAGCGCAGGGGCACTCACAGATACGCAGTATTTT. Amino acid sequence: CASAGALTDTQYF.

This chain joins TRBV11-3 and TRBJ2-7; TRBD2 aligns across 9 bases. Germline-derived CDR1 and CDR2 are SGHNT and YENEEA. The J segment lost 0 bases and the V segment lost 5 bases, leaving 5 bases of the junction unmatched. The CDR3 length is 15 residues. CDR3 region: CASSPSGGSSYEQYF. CDR3 in DNA: TGTGCCAGCAGCCCGAGCGGGGGGAGCTCCTACGAGCAGTACTTC.

This clone turned up a few times. The chain links TRBV13 to TRBJ2-7, with 9 bases aligning to TRBD1. Germline V lookup: CDR1 PRHDT, CDR2 FYEKMQ (reference sequence). V gave up 4 bases and J gave up 7 bases; unmatched junction bases: 11. There are 15 residues in the CDR3. In DNA, the CDR3 is TGTGCCAGCAGCTCCTCGGGACAGGGTTTCGCTGAGCAGTACTTC. It is translated as CASSSSGQGFAEQYF. The full variable domain, rest sourced from reference TRBV13 and TRBJ2-7, is AAGVIQSPRHLIKEKRETATLKCYPIPRHDTVYWYQQGPGQDPQFLISFYEKMQSDKGSIPDRFSAQQFSDYHSELNMSSLELGDSALYFCASSSSGQGFAEQYFGPGTRLTVT.

This clone occurred a few times. V usage is TRBV6-5 and J usage is TRBJ1-1, with D perhaps TRBD1 (6 bases). CDR1 MNHEY and CDR2 SVGAGI come from the germline V gene. The V and J ends lost 5 bases and 1 base respectively, with 11 bases between them. CDR3 size: 14 residues. This CDR3 reads CASSPLQGNTEAFF. Here the CDR3 DNA reads TGTGCCAGCAGTCCACTACAGGGGAACACTGAAGCTTTCTTT.

The chain carries TRBV28 and TRBJ2-5; TRBD2 might be the D (6 bases). The CDR3 loop spans 12 amino acids. CDR1 and CDR2 (germline): MDHEN, SYDVKM. Trimming took off 4 bases at V and 7 bases at J, with 10 bases between the two ends. The CDR3 region is CASSSPGGTQYF. The CDR3 region has the DNA TGTGCCAGCAGTTCCCCCGGGGGGACCCAGTACTTC.